These 17 T cell receptor beta chains were all obtained from the same sample, sequenced in a study of blood T cell repertoires in COVID-19. Here immunoSEQ multiplex PCR was the method, and the copy in TCRdb shows in-frame clones only, minus some. The profile shows about 47,000 clones, 75% to 90% of them singletons. The sequencing sample was made of peripheral blood. The receptors stem from a man in his 60s with active COVID-19.

The J gene is TRBJ2-1, the V gene TRBV5-4; 8 bases align to TRBD1. This CDR3 has 15 amino acids. The germline V gene has CDR1 SGHNT and CDR2 YYREEE (reference sequence). The junction had 9 bases not matched to a gene; V was cut back by 6 bases and J by 4 bases. CDR3 sequence: CASTSGQGFYNEQFF. The CDR3 coding sequence is TGTGCCAGCACCTCCGGACAGGGATTTTACAATGAGCAGTTCTTC.

The chain links TRBV28 to TRBJ2-7; tentatively, D is TRBD2 (6 bases). The CDR3 has 14 amino acids. Germline V gene lookup returns CDR1 MDHEN and CDR2 SYDVKM. The germline V and J ends were trimmed by 4 bases and 7 bases, with 17 bases remaining between them. CDR3 loop: CASSSAGLAREQYF. CDR3 coding DNA: TGTGCCAGCAGTTCTGCGGGATTGGCGCGGGAGCAGTACTTC. The full variable domain, rest sourced from reference TRBV28 and TRBJ2-7, is DVKVTQSSRYLVKRTGEKVFLECVQDMDHENMFWYRQDPGLGLRLIYFSYDVKMKEKGDIPEGYSVSREKKERFSLILESASTNQTSMYLCASSSAGLAREQYFGPGTRLTVT.

The CDR3 region has the DNA TGTGCCTGGATGGAGGGGATGGGCGCCAAAAACATTCAGTACTTC. This codes for CAWMEGMGAKNIQYF. This chain joins TRBV30 and TRBJ2-4; weak D call: TRBD2 (6 bases). Germline CDR1 reads GTSNPN; CDR2 reads SVGIG (reference sequence). Trimming removed 4 bases from V and 1 base from J, with 14 bases in between. The CDR3 extends over 15 amino acids.

This chain uses TRBV18 with TRBJ2-5; D call uncertain. CDR1 and CDR2 (germline): KGHSH, LQKENI. The CDR3 sequence is 13 residues long. Trimming left V 6 bases short and J 2 bases short, with 10 bases between. CDR3 in amino acids: CASSDSSQETQYF. CDR3 sequence (DNA): TGTGCCAGCTCCGACTCCTCTCAAGAGACCCAGTACTTC. The full variable domain, completed using reference TRBV18 and TRBJ2-5, is NAGVMQNPRHLVRRRGQEARLRCSPMKGHSHVYWYRQLPEEGLKFMVYLQKENIIDESGMPKERFSAEFPKEGPSILRIQQVVRGDSAAYFCASSDSSQETQYFGPGTRLLVL.

J is TRBJ1-2 and V is TRBV19, with a possible D match to TRBD1 (5 bases). Germline loops: CDR1 LNHDA, CDR2 SQIVND (reference sequence). Trimming removed 3 bases from V and 5 bases from J, with 16 bases in between. The CDR3 covers 15 residues. CDR3 sequence reads: CASSIGWDWGYGYTF. CDR3 bases: TGTGCCAGTAGTATTGGTTGGGACTGGGGATATGGCTACACCTTC.

This clone was seen only a few times. The rearrangement joins TRBV9 to TRBJ2-1; D is possibly TRBD2 (5 bases). The CDR3 sequence is 15 residues long. Deletions cut 4 bases from V and 1 base from J, with 12 bases between. Germline assignment: CDR1 SGDLS and CDR2 YYNGEE. The DNA of the CDR3 is TGTGCCAGCAGCCCCGGCGTAGCGTCCTACAATGAGCAGTTCTTC. As protein: CASSPGVASYNEQFF.

The chain employs TRBV11-2 and TRBJ1-1; TRBD1 aligns across 9 bases. V shed 7 bases and J 2 bases; nucleotides not matched to a gene: 8. Germline-derived CDR1 and CDR2 are SGHAT and FQNNGV. The CDR3 sequence is 15 residues long. The DNA of the CDR3 is TGTGCCAGCACCTCCTGGACAGGGGATAACACTGAAGCTTTCTTT. Protein: CASTSWTGDNTEAFF.

The V call is TRBV19, the J call TRBJ2-1; TRBD2 matches at 8 bases. The CDR3 is made up of 15 amino acids. The ends lost 4 bases at V and 1 base at J; junction bases unmatched: 3. The V gene's germline CDR1 is LNHDA and CDR2 SQIVND (reference sequence). CDR3 DNA sequence: TGTGCCAGTAGTACCACTAGCGGATCCTACAATGAGCAGTTCTTC. Residues: CASSTTSGSYNEQFF.

The chain couples TRBV19 to TRBJ2-2; perhaps TRBD1 as D (5 bases). Per the germline V gene, CDR1 is LNHDA and CDR2 is SQIVND (reference sequence). Trimming stripped 5 bases from V and 0 bases from J, with 13 bases between. The CDR3 sequence is 16 residues long. DNA for the CDR3: TGTGCCAGTAGTTCGTCGACAGTGACGAACACCGGGGAGCTGTTTTTT. It translates to CASSSSTVTNTGELFF.

The chain has TRBV6-5 and TRBJ1-2; 9 nucleotides match TRBD1. Trimming at V came to 0 bases and at J to 6 bases, leaving 8 bases not matched to a gene. The CDR3 is 16 amino acids. The germline V gene encodes CDR1 MNHEY and CDR2 SVGAGI. In DNA, the CDR3 is TGTGCCAGCAGTTACTCGAACAGGGGGCGTGGGAATGGCTACACCTTC. As protein: CASSYSNRGRGNGYTF.

The chain combines TRBV7-2 with TRBJ2-7, with 8 nucleotides matching TRBD1. This CDR3 is 15 amino acids long. Looked up from germline, CDR1 is SGHTA and CDR2 is FQGNSA. The trim removed 0 bases at V and 3 bases at J, leaving 4 bases unmatched. CDR3 nucleotides: TGTGCCAGCAGCTTAGCCGGACAGGGCCACTACGAGCAGTACTTC. Translation gives CASSLAGQGHYEQYF. The full variable domain, with the rest looked up from reference TRBV7-2 and TRBJ2-7, is GAGVSQSPSNKVTEKGKDVELRCDPISGHTALYWYRQSLGQGLEFLIYFQGNSAPDKSGLPSDRFSAERTGGSVSTLTIQRTQQEDSAVYLCASSLAGQGHYEQYFGPGTRLTVT.

V and J are TRBV7-2 and TRBJ1-1; possible D gene TRBD1, 6 bases. CDR3 length equals 12 residues. Germline V gene sequence: CDR1 SGHTA, CDR2 FQGNSA. V was clipped by 5 bases and J by 4 bases, with 8 bases between them. CDR3 DNA: TGTGCCAGCAGCAGAGGGGGCACTGAAGCTTTCTTT. Protein product: CASSRGGTEAFF.

The J gene is TRBJ1-3, the V gene TRBV5-5; a weak D match, TRBD1 (6 bases). The CDR3 length is 14 residues. V lost 0 bases, J lost 2 bases, and 6 bases lay in between. Germline V gene data show CDR1 as SGHKS and CDR2 as YYEKEE (reference sequence). CDR3 sequence reads: CASSLDRAGNTIYF. The CDR3 bases are TGTGCCAGCAGCTTGGACAGGGCTGGAAACACCATATATTTT. Full variable domain (remainder filled in from reference TRBV5-5 and TRBJ1-3): DAGVTQSPTHLIKTRGQQVTLRCSPISGHKSVSWYQQVLGQGPQFIFQYYEKEERGRGNFPDRFSARQFPNYSSELNVNALLLGDSALYLCASSLDRAGNTIYFGEGSWLTVV.

This sequence joins TRBV7-2 and TRBJ2-7, with D possibly TRBD2 on 6 matching bases. CDR1 is SGHTA, CDR2 FQGNSA, per germline. The V gene lost 5 bases and the J gene lost 2 bases, with 25 bases spanning the gap. This CDR3 comprises 18 residues. In nucleotides, the CDR3 is TGTGCCAGCAGCGCTAGAATCTCGGGGACTTCAGACCCCTACGAGCAGTACTTC. Amino acid sequence: CASSARISGTSDPYEQYF.

The chain combines TRBV28 with TRBJ1-2; 8 bases fit TRBD1. The CDR3 extends over 14 amino acids. Germline V gives CDR1 MDHEN, CDR2 SYDVKM. V lost 6 bases and J lost 2; bases outside the gene matches: 5. The CDR3 loop is CASRSGQGNYGYTF. For the CDR3, the DNA is TGTGCCAGCAGATCAGGACAGGGAAACTATGGCTACACCTTC.

Concerning this clone: In the same sample, other DNA sequences code for this CDR3. The V and J genes are TRBV18 and TRBJ2-3; D not certain. The germline V and J ends were trimmed by 2 bases and 5 bases, with 11 bases remaining between them. The CDR3 runs to 14 residues. Germline CDR1 is KGHSH and CDR2 is LQKENI. The CDR3 DNA is TGTGCCAGCTCACCAAAGCCTAGAGGAGATACGCAGTATTTT. Translated, it gives CASSPKPRGDTQYF. Based on the CDR3 plus reference TRBV18 and TRBJ2-3, the full variable domain is NAGVMQNPRHLVRRRGQEARLRCSPMKGHSHVYWYRQLPEEGLKFMVYLQKENIIDESGMPKERFSAEFPKEGPSILRIQQVVRGDSAAYFCASSPKPRGDTQYFGPGTRLTVL.

This chain links TRBV7-3 with TRBJ2-2; maybe TRBD2 (5 bases). The V gene's germline CDR1 is SGHTA and CDR2 FQGTGA. V was clipped by 3 bases and J by 1 base, with 6 bases between them. The CDR3 sequence is 14 residues long. The CDR3 nucleotides read TGTGCCAGCAGCTTCGGGATGAACACCGGGGAGCTGTTTTTT. Protein sequence: CASSFGMNTGELFF.